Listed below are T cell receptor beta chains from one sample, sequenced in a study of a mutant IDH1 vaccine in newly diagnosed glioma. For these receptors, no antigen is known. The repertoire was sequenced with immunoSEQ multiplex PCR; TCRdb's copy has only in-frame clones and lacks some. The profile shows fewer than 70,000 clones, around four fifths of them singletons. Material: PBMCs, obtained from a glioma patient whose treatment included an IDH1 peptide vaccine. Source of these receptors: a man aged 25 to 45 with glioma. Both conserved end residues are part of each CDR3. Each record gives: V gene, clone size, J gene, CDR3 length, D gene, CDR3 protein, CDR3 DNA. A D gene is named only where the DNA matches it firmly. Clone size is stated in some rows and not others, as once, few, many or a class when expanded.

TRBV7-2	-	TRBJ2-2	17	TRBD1	CASSLQGARHGAGELFF	TGTGCCAGCAGCTTACAGGGGGCGCGTCACGGCGCCGGGGAGCTGTTTTTT
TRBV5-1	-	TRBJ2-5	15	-	CASSSRGEVRETQYF	TGCGCCAGCAGCTCCCGCGGTGAGGTCAGAGAGACCCAGTACTTC
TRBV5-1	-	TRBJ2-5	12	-	CASSLVPWEQYF	TGCGCCAGCAGCTTGGTCCCGTGGGAGCAGTACTTC
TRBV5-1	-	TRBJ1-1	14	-	CASTLTGDIAEAFF	TGCGCCAGCACCTTGACAGGAGATATCGCTGAAGCTTTCTTT
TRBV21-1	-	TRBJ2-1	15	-	CASTGGLGSYNEQFF	TGTGCCAGCACCGGGGGGCTAGGATCCTACAATGAGCAGTTCTTC
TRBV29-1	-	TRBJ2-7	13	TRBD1	CSVLDRASYEQYF	TGCAGCGTTCTGGACAGGGCGTCCTACGAGCAGTACTTC
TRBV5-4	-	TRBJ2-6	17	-	CASSLGHAISGANVLTF	TGTGCCAGCAGCCTAGGACACGCTATCTCTGGGGCCAACGTCCTGACTTTC
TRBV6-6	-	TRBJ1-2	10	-	CASSTQGYTF	TGTGCCAGCAGCACTCAGGGCTACACCTTC
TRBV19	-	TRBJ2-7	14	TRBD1	CASSIGTGGYEQYF	TGTGCCAGTAGTATCGGGACAGGGGGCTATGAGCAGTACTTC
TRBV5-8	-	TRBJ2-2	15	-	CASSSRGGNTGELFF	TGTGCCAGCAGCTCCAGGGGGGGAAACACCGGGGAGCTGTTTTTT
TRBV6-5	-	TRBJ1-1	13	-	CASSYRRGTEAFF	TGTGCCAGCAGTTACCGAAGGGGCACTGAAGCTTTCTTT
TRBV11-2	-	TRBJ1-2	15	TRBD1	CASSSSQGTSDGYTF	TGTGCCAGCAGCTCTTCACAGGGGACGAGCGATGGCTACACCTTC
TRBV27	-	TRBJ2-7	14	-	CASSLGGNSYEQYF	TGTGCCAGCAGTTTGGGGGGAAACTCCTACGAGCAGTACTTC
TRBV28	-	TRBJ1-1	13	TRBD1	CASSRQGVAEAFF	TGTGCCAGCAGCCGACAGGGGGTCGCTGAAGCTTTCTTT
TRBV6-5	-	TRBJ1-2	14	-	CASSYMGGNYGYTF	TGTGCCAGCAGTTACATGGGGGGGAACTATGGCTACACCTTC
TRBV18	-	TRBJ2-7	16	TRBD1	CASSPRGQQLPYEQYF	TGTGCCAGCTCACCTAGGGGACAGCAACTTCCCTACGAGCAGTACTTC
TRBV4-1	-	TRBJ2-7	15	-	CASSQAGTWRDEQYF	TGCGCCAGCAGCCAAGCCGGGACTTGGAGGGACGAGCAGTACTTC
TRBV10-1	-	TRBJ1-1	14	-	CASKKDNWGTEAFF	TGCGCCAGCAAAAAGGACAACTGGGGCACTGAAGCTTTCTTT
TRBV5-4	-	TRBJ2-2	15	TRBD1	CASSWDRPNTGELFF	TGTGCCAGCAGCTGGGACAGACCGAACACCGGGGAGCTGTTTTTT
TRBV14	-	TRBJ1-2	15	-	CASSQDHRKWEGYTF	TGTGCCAGCAGCCAAGATCACAGGAAGTGGGAGGGCTACACCTTC
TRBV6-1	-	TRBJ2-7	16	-	CASSETGFPFTYEQYF	TGTGCCAGCAGTGAAACAGGGTTCCCCTTTACCTACGAGCAGTACTTC
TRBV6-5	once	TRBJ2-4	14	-	CASSRGTRVNIQYF	TGTGCCAGCAGCCGGGGGACAAGAGTTAACATTCAGTACTTC
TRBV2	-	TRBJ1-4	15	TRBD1	CASTRQGATNEKLFF	TGTGCCAGCACCAGACAGGGGGCAACTAATGAAAAACTGTTTTTT
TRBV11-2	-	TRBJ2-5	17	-	CASSLNRDTEYQETQYF	TGTGCCAGCAGCTTAAACCGGGACACCGAGTACCAAGAGACCCAGTACTTC
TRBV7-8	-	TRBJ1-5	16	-	CASSFRAGAGNQPQHF	TGTGCCAGCAGCTTTAGGGCAGGGGCTGGCAATCAGCCCCAGCATTTT
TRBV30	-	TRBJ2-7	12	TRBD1	CAWGQGSYEQYF	TGTGCCTGGGGACAGGGATCCTACGAGCAGTACTTC
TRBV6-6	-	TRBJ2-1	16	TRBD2	CATYDSGGAIHNEQFF	TGTGCCACATACGATAGCGGGGGGGCAATCCACAATGAGCAGTTCTTC
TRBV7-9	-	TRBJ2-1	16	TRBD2	CASSPTSGGSYNEQFF	TGTGCCAGCAGCCCCACTAGCGGGGGGAGCTACAATGAGCAGTTCTTC
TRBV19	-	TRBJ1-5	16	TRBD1	CASSIRQGVGNQPQHF	TGTGCCAGTAGTATTAGACAGGGAGTCGGCAATCAGCCCCAGCATTTT
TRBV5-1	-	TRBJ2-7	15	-	CASSLGGPIPYEQYF	TGCGCCAGCAGCTTGGGGGGCCCGATACCCTACGAGCAGTACTTC
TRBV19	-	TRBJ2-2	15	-	CASSMWSANTGELFF	TGTGCCAGTAGTATGTGGAGCGCGAACACCGGGGAGCTGTTTTTT
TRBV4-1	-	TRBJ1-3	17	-	CASRQTWTVPSGNTIYF	TGCGCCAGCAGGCAAACATGGACGGTTCCCTCTGGAAACACCATATATTTT
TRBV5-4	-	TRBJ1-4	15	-	CASSSKGVANEKLFF	TGTGCCAGCAGCTCGAAGGGGGTGGCTAATGAAAAACTGTTTTTT
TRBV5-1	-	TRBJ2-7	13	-	CASSPTDGHEQYF	TGCGCCAGCAGCCCTACCGACGGCCACGAGCAGTACTTC
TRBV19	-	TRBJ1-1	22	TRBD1	CASSILSGQGVILSAMNTEAFF	TGTGCCAGTAGTATACTTTCGGGACAGGGGGTGATCCTATCAGCGATGAACACTGAAGCTTTCTTT
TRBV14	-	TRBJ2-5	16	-	CASSQEGPDSRQTQYF	TGTGCCAGCAGCCAAGAAGGCCCGGACTCCCGCCAGACCCAGTACTTC
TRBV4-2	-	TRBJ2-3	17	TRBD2	CASSQEIAGGPADTQYF	TGTGCCAGCAGCCAAGAAATAGCGGGGGGGCCCGCAGATACGCAGTATTTT
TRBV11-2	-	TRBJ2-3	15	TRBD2	CASSYVGGSTDTQYF	TGTGCCAGCAGCTACGTCGGGGGGAGCACAGATACGCAGTATTTT
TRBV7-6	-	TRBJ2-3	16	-	CASSLEGRVHTDTQYF	TGTGCCAGCAGCTTAGAGGGCAGGGTTCACACAGATACGCAGTATTTT
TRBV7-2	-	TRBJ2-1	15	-	CASRFLHNSYNEQFF	TGTGCCAGCAGATTCCTGCATAACTCCTACAATGAGCAGTTCTTC